The 17 T cell receptor beta chains reported below all come from one sample, sequenced in a study of T cell responses to AZD1222 COVID-19 vaccine. Clones were sequenced by immunoSEQ multiplex PCR, and TCRdb holds only the in-frame ones, with some missing. The data hold some 130,000 clones, with around nine tenths observed a single time. Sequenced material: peripheral blood, taken on day 0 of AZD1222 vaccination. The receptors shown here come from an adult in good health.

The chain employs TRBV5-4 and TRBJ1-6; 9 positions agree with TRBD1. The CDR3 consists of 15 residues. The J segment lost 7 bases and the V segment lost 3 bases, leaving 5 bases of the junction unmatched. The germline gives CDR1 SGHNT, CDR2 YYREEE (reference sequence). The CDR3 loop reads CASSSTGTGNSPLHF. CDR3 sequence (DNA): TGTGCCAGCAGCTCCACGGGGACAGGGAATTCACCCCTCCACTTT.

This clone occurred once. The chain carries TRBV13 and TRBJ2-1; tentative D call: TRBD2 (5 bases). V lost 4 bases, J lost 6 bases, and 16 bases lay in between. Germline V gives CDR1 PRHDT, CDR2 FYEKMQ (reference sequence). CDR3 length equals 15 residues. CDR3 coding DNA: TGTGCCAGCAGCTCGAACGGACTCCGATCCAATGAGCAGTTCTTC. It codes for CASSSNGLRSNEQFF.

The chain is built from TRBV30 and TRBJ1-1; D ambiguous. Per the germline V gene, CDR1 is GTSNPN and CDR2 is SVGIG (reference sequence). V was pared by 0 bases and J by 6 bases, with 5 bases between. The CDR3 consists of 11 residues. CDR3 region: CAWSVRAEAFF. The DNA for the CDR3 is TGTGCCTGGAGTGTACGGGCTGAAGCTTTCTTT.

The chain joins TRBV3-1 (or the pseudogene TRBV3-2) to TRBJ2-1, with a tentative D call TRBD2 (5 bases). Looked up from germline, CDR1 is LGHDT and CDR2 is YNNKEL (reference sequence). V lost 1 base, J lost 3 bases, and 13 bases lay in between. This CDR3 comprises 16 residues. The DNA of the CDR3 is TGTGCCAGCAGCCAAGGAAACACCGGGGTCTACAATGAGCAGTTCTTC. Encoded protein: CASSQGNTGVYNEQFF.

The chain combines TRBV9 with TRBJ1-4; D perhaps matches TRBD1 (5 bases). Germline V gene lookup returns CDR1 SGDLS and CDR2 YYNGEE. The CDR3 contains 14 residues. Trimming shortened V by 0 bases and J by 5 bases, and 8 bases separated the two germline ends. The CDR3: CASSVGQGNEKLFF. In DNA form, the CDR3 reads TGTGCCAGCAGCGTAGGGCAGGGAAATGAAAAACTGTTTTTT.

This clone was recorded many times. The V gene is TRBV7-2, the J gene TRBJ1-3, with D unresolved. Germline CDR1 and CDR2: SGHTA and FQGNSA. There are 15 residues in the CDR3. Trimming stripped 1 base from V and 4 bases from J, with 11 bases between. The CDR3 DNA reads TGTGCCAGCAGCTTAGATACCGGGCCCGGAAACACCATATATTTT. It specifies CASSLDTGPGNTIYF.

The V gene is TRBV5-1, the J gene TRBJ2-3, with D possibly being TRBD1 (5 bases). This CDR3 region has 15 residues. The V end was cut by 4 bases, the J end by 2 bases, with 14 bases between. CDR1 is SGHRS, CDR2 YFSETQ, per germline. CDR3: CASSAPDTNTDTQYF. As DNA, the CDR3 is TGCGCCAGCAGCGCCCCGGACACTAACACAGATACGCAGTATTTT.

The J gene is TRBJ1-1, the V gene TRBV6-6, with TRBD1 matching 10 bases. After removal of 7 bases from V and 5 bases from J, the junction contained 7 bases not matched to a gene. CDR1 and CDR2 (germline): MNHNY, SVGAGI (reference sequence). The CDR3 is 14 residues long. CDR3 bases: TGTGCCAGCAACAATCCGGGACAGGGGACTGAAGCTTTCTTT. Amino acids: CASNNPGQGTEAFF.

The rearrangement joins TRBV3-1 (or the pseudogene TRBV3-2) to TRBJ2-1; 7 positions match TRBD2. CDR3 size: 17 residues. Germline CDR1 is LGHDT and CDR2 is YNNKEL (reference sequence). The junction had 10 bases not matched to a gene; V was cut back by 0 bases and J by 5 bases. The CDR3 bases are TGTGCCAGCAGCCAAGATCGGTGGGGGAGGGCCCACAATGAGCAGTTCTTC. Translation gives CASSQDRWGRAHNEQFF.

The V and J genes are TRBV4-1 and TRBJ2-1; the match to TRBD2 covers 9 bases. CDR3 length: 15 residues. In germline, CDR1 is MGHRA, CDR2 YSYEKL. V was clipped by 3 bases and J by 7 bases; unmatched bases: 7. This chain's CDR3 is CASSHAGTSLNEQFF. In DNA form, the CDR3 reads TGCGCCAGCAGCCATGCCGGGACTAGCTTGAATGAGCAGTTCTTC.

This chain links TRBV6-6 with TRBJ2-5; D ambiguous. Germline V gene data show CDR1 as MNHNY and CDR2 as SVGAGI (reference sequence). Trimming stripped 2 bases from V and 3 bases from J, with 4 bases between. CDR3 size: 12 residues. CDR3 coding DNA: TGTGCCAGCAGTTACCGGGAAGAGACCCAGTACTTC. Residues: CASSYREETQYF.

The chain recombines TRBV11-1 with TRBJ2-3; D ambiguous. This CDR3 region has 14 residues. V lost 1 base, J lost 4 bases, and 9 bases lay in between. In germline, CDR1 is SGHAT, CDR2 FQDESV (reference sequence). CDR3 sequence (DNA): TGTGCCAGCAGCTTAGAGAGGCTGGCAGATACGCAGTATTTT. Residues: CASSLERLADTQYF. The full variable domain, rest sourced from reference TRBV11-1 and TRBJ2-3, is EAEVAQSPRYKITEKSQAVAFWCDPISGHATLYWYRQILGQGPELLVQFQDESVVDDSQLPKDRFSAERLKGVDSTLKIQPAELGDSAMYLCASSLERLADTQYFGPGTRLTVL.

The genes are TRBV5-6 and TRBJ2-3, with D possibly matching TRBD1 (5 bases). CDR1 is SGHDT, CDR2 YYEEEE, per germline. There are 13 residues in the CDR3. V lost 9 bases, J lost 4 bases, and 15 bases lay in between. In nucleotides, the CDR3 is TGTGCCACGAAGCCCAGGGCAGCAGATACGCAGTATTTT. It encodes CATKPRAADTQYF.

The chain has TRBV11-3 and TRBJ1-1; possible D gene TRBD1, 5 bases. The germline V gene has CDR1 SGHNT and CDR2 YENEEA. V lost 2 bases to trimming and J lost 5 bases, with 18 bases between them. The CDR3 has 16 amino acids. The CDR3 DNA reads as TGTGCCAGCAGCTTATGGGCAAGGGGAGGGTTTACTGAAGCTTTCTTT. Its translation: CASSLWARGGFTEAFF.

This chain links TRBV9 with TRBJ1-1, with D uncertain. The CDR3 totals 13 residues. V lost 4 bases to trimming and J lost 7 bases, with 14 bases between them. Germline V lookup: CDR1 SGDLS, CDR2 YYNGEE. The CDR3 DNA is TGTGCCAGCAGCCCACGAGGACTGTTTGAAGCTTTCTTT. Its protein product is CASSPRGLFEAFF.

The chain has TRBV2 and TRBJ2-2; D gene ambiguous. The CDR3 is made up of 15 amino acids. Germline assignment: CDR1 SNHLY and CDR2 FYNNEI. The ends were cut back, 3 bases at V and 0 bases at J, with 8 bases in the middle. The CDR3 sequence: CASSEASPNTGELFF. The CDR3 DNA reads as TGTGCCAGCAGTGAGGCCAGCCCGAACACCGGGGAGCTGTTTTTT.

The chain joins TRBV6-4 to TRBJ1-4, with D maybe TRBD1 (5 bases). The V gene lost 8 bases and the J gene lost 8 bases, with 9 bases spanning the gap. The germline gives CDR1 MRHNA, CDR2 SNTAGT. The CDR3 runs to 11 residues. In nucleotides, the CDR3 is TGTGCCAGCTCAGGGCCCGAAAAACTGTTTTTT. Translating it yields CASSGPEKLFF.